The 16 T cell receptor beta chains in this list originate from one sample, sequenced in a study of T cell changes during pregnancy in multiple sclerosis. Assay: immunoSEQ multiplex PCR; the TCRdb copy retains only in-frame clones and omits some. This sample carries 25,000 to 30,000 clones, 89% of them seen once, and the ten largest clones take around 0.72%. The source material was CD4+ T cells from peripheral blood mononuclear cells, sampled in the second trimester of pregnancy. The receptors come from a female donor with multiple sclerosis, enrolled in a pregnancy study.

V and J are TRBV2 and TRBJ1-1, with 8 bases aligning to TRBD1. The CDR3 extends over 14 amino acids. V gave up 6 bases and J gave up 3 bases; unmatched junction bases: 6. Germline CDR1 and CDR2: SNHLY and FYNNEI. As DNA, the CDR3 is TGTGCCAGCAGGGGGACAGGCGAGTACACTGAAGCTTTCTTT. It translates to CASRGTGEYTEAFF.

The chain joins TRBV7-9 to TRBJ1-3; no definite D call. Trimming left V 5 bases short and J 1 base short, with 12 bases between. The CDR3 runs to 15 residues. CDR1 is SEHNR and CDR2 is FQNEAQ in the germline V gene (reference sequence). This CDR3 reads CASSPSTVSGNTIYF. CDR3 nucleotide sequence: TGTGCCAGCAGCCCTTCGACTGTATCTGGAAACACCATATATTTT.

The gene calls are TRBV30 and TRBJ1-2; the D gene is possibly TRBD1 (5 bases). V was trimmed by 2 bases and J by 8 bases, leaving 21 bases between them. CDR3 size: 15 residues. The germline V gene has CDR1 GTSNPN and CDR2 SVGIG (reference sequence). For the CDR3, the DNA is TGTGCCTGGAGTACCACAGGATTAGCCTTAGAAGGCTACACCTTC. Protein product: CAWSTTGLALEGYTF.

This clone has just one count. The V gene is TRBV11-3, the J gene TRBJ2-5; 9 nucleotides agree with TRBD1. The CDR3 sequence is 16 residues long. The J segment lost 3 bases and the V segment lost 5 bases, leaving 10 bases of the junction unmatched. Germline CDR1 SGHNT, CDR2 YENEEA. CDR3 protein: CASSKGTGYSEETQYF. Here the CDR3 DNA reads TGTGCCAGCAGCAAAGGGACAGGGTATTCTGAAGAGACCCAGTACTTC.

This clone has a single count. The chain couples TRBV9 to TRBJ2-3, with 10 bases identical to TRBD2. CDR1 is SGDLS and CDR2 is YYNGEE in the germline V gene. J was trimmed by 2 bases and V by 4 bases; bases with no gene match: 7. The CDR3 sequence is 16 residues long. The CDR3 region is CASSPSGGAFTDTQYF. CDR3 coding DNA: TGTGCCAGCAGCCCAAGCGGGGGGGCTTTCACAGATACGCAGTATTTT.

The chain links TRBV9 to TRBJ2-2, with TRBD2 identical over 7 bases. J gave up 4 bases and V 0 bases, and 3 bases lay outside the gene matches. The CDR3 is 15 amino acids. Germline lookup yields CDR1 SGDLS and CDR2 YYNGEE. CDR3 loop: CASSVGGGSTGELFF. CDR3 nucleotides: TGTGCCAGCAGCGTAGGTGGCGGGAGCACCGGGGAGCTGTTTTTT. The entire variable domain, with the rest obtained from reference TRBV9 and TRBJ2-2, is as follows: DSGVTQTPKHLITATGQRVTLRCSPRSGDLSVYWYQQSLDQGLQFLIQYYNGEERAKGNILERFSAQQFPDLHSELNLSSLELGDSALYFCASSVGGGSTGELFFGEGSRLTVL.

The chain joins TRBV19 to TRBJ2-3; a possible D gene is TRBD2 (6 bases). Germline assignment: CDR1 LNHDA and CDR2 SQIVND (reference sequence). This CDR3 contains 16 residues. The V end was cut by 9 bases, the J end by 0 bases, with 19 bases between. The DNA of the CDR3 is TGTGCCAGCGTACAAGGCGGGGCCGGGAGCACAGATACGCAGTATTTT. Protein: CASVQGGAGSTDTQYF.

The V and J genes are TRBV5-1 and TRBJ2-4; weak D call: TRBD2 (5 bases). Trimming removed 5 bases from V and 7 bases from J, with 10 bases in between. The CDR3 consists of 12 residues. The germline gives CDR1 SGHRS, CDR2 YFSETQ. The CDR3 nucleotides read TGCGCCAGCAGGGAGGAGGCGAACATTCAGTACTTC. This translates into CASREEANIQYF.

The genes are TRBV11-2 and TRBJ2-7, with 8 bases identical to TRBD1. Germline-derived CDR1 and CDR2 are SGHAT and FQNNGV. V lost 1 base, J lost 1 base, and 3 bases stayed unmatched. The CDR3 extends over 15 amino acids. The CDR3 DNA reads TGTGCCAGCAGCTTAGGGGGGACAGGATCCTACGAGCAGTACTTC. Protein product: CASSLGGTGSYEQYF.

J is TRBJ1-1 and V is TRBV2; 8 bases line up with TRBD1. The V segment lost 6 bases and the J segment 5 bases; nucleotides outside the gene matches: 5. CDR1 is SNHLY, CDR2 FYNNEI, per germline. The CDR3 has 13 residues. The CDR3 protein is CASSRDRGTEAFF. CDR3 sequence (DNA): TGTGCCAGCAGCCGAGACAGGGGTACTGAAGCTTTCTTT. The full variable domain, rest sourced from reference TRBV2 and TRBJ1-1, is EPEVTQTPSHQVTQMGQEVILRCVPISNHLYFYWYRQILGQKVEFLVSFYNNEISEKSEIFDDQFSVERPDGSNFTLKIRSTKLEDSAMYFCASSRDRGTEAFFGQGTRLTVV.

This clone was detected a few times. This chain uses TRBV5-4 with TRBJ1-1, with D tentatively TRBD1 (5 bases). The length of the CDR3 is 13 residues. V gave up 3 bases and J gave up 1 base, with 7 bases separating them. Germline loops: CDR1 SGHNT, CDR2 YYREEE (reference sequence). CDR3 region: CASSSGQNTEAFF. In nucleotides, the CDR3 is TGTGCCAGCAGCTCCGGACAGAACACTGAAGCTTTCTTT.

The chain combines TRBV11-2 with TRBJ1-2; D may be TRBD1 (5 bases). V shed 1 base and J shed 4 bases, with 10 bases lying between them. CDR3 size: 14 residues. CDR1 is SGHAT, CDR2 FQNNGV, per germline. The chain's CDR3 is CASSLAGFTYGYTF. CDR3 in DNA: TGTGCCAGCAGCTTAGCAGGGTTTACCTATGGCTACACCTTC.

This sequence joins TRBV7-9 and TRBJ2-3, with D unresolved. Germline lookup yields CDR1 SEHNR and CDR2 FQNEAQ (reference sequence). The CDR3 is 16 residues long. Trimming shortened V by 6 bases and J by 0 bases, and 16 bases separated the two germline ends. The DNA of the CDR3 is TGTGCCAGCAGTTCGCTTAGGAGCCTCAGCACAGATACGCAGTATTTT. The encoded protein is CASSSLRSLSTDTQYF.

This clone has only one observation. V is TRBV30 and J is TRBJ2-3; 15 bases are a match to TRBD2. V dropped 2 bases and J dropped 14; count of bases not matched to a gene: 8. The CDR3 loop spans 14 amino acids. Germline V gene sequence: CDR1 GTSNPN, CDR2 SVGIG (reference sequence). The CDR3 here is CAWSSGTSGGLRYF. CDR3 DNA: TGTGCCTGGAGTTCCGGGACTAGCGGGGGGCTCCGGTATTTT.

The chain uses TRBV7-3 and TRBJ2-6; D is unresolved. Germline loops: CDR1 SGHTA, CDR2 FQGTGA. The CDR3 contains 17 residues. V was trimmed by 3 bases and J by 0 bases, leaving 12 bases between them. The CDR3 DNA follows: TGTGCCAGCAGCTTGAACTACGGCTACTCTGGGGCCAACGTCCTGACTTTC. This sequence encodes CASSLNYGYSGANVLTF.

The J gene is TRBJ1-4, the V gene TRBV10-2, with D perhaps matching TRBD1 (6 bases). Trimming stripped 6 bases from V and 6 bases from J, with 17 bases between. The CDR3 has 15 amino acids. Germline V lookup: CDR1 WSHSY, CDR2 SAAADI. CDR3 nucleotides: TGCGCCAGCAGCGTCACAGGGAGCCCATATGAAAAACTGTTTTTT. The encoded protein is CASSVTGSPYEKLFF.